Shown below are 20 T cell receptor beta chains from a single sample sequenced in a study of blood T cell repertoires in COVID-19. Profiled with immunoSEQ multiplex PCR; TCRdb holds only in-frame clones, not every one. The table includes around 300,000 clones, around 89% detected once. The specimen sequenced was peripheral blood. The receptors shown here come from a woman in her forties with COVID-19, enrolled during active disease.

This rearrangement joins TRBV10-3 to TRBJ1-4; D is uncertain. The CDR3 totals 15 residues. The V end lost 0 bases, the J end lost 5 bases, and 10 bases lay between the germline ends. Per germline, CDR1 ENHRY and CDR2 SYGVKD. As DNA, the CDR3 is TGTGCCATCAGTGAGTCTCAGACACGGAATGAAAAACTGTTTTTT. Encoded protein: CAISESQTRNEKLFF.

CDR3 DNA sequence: TGTGCCAGCAGCCAAGATTTCGGAGCGGGGGGGCGAGGGCAAGAGACCCAGTACTTC. It is translated as CASSQDFGAGGRGQETQYF. This chain joins TRBV4-2 and TRBJ2-5; 10 positions match TRBD2. The V segment lost 0 bases and the J segment 2 bases; nucleotides outside the gene matches: 12. The germline gives CDR1 LGHNA, CDR2 YNFKEQ. There are 19 residues in the CDR3.

The chain combines TRBV20-1 with TRBJ2-4; maybe TRBD1 (6 bases). CDR3 length: 13 amino acids. The V gene's germline CDR1 is DFQATT and CDR2 SNEGSKA (reference sequence). With 3 bases removed from V and 1 base from J, the gap between germline ends came to 7 bases. The CDR3 sequence is CSASTGAKNIQYF. The DNA of the CDR3 is TGCAGTGCTAGTACAGGGGCCAAAAACATTCAGTACTTC.

This sequence joins TRBV7-3 and TRBJ1-1; TRBD1 is a possible D gene (6 bases). Germline CDR1 reads SGHTA; CDR2 reads FQGTGA. Trimming left V 8 bases short and J 3 bases short, with 25 bases between. This CDR3 contains 17 residues. CDR3 in DNA: TGTGCCAGCTCACCACGGGGACACCCGGCGGCGGACACTGAAGCTTTCTTT. It codes for CASSPRGHPAADTEAFF.

This chain links TRBV6-2 or TRBV6-3 with TRBJ2-7; tentatively, D is TRBD2 (5 bases). Germline assignment: CDR1 MNHEY and CDR2 SVGEGT. The CDR3 extends over 15 amino acids. Trimming took 4 bases from V and 0 from J, leaving 13 bases between them. In DNA, the CDR3 is TGTGCCAGCAGTTCCTTCACGGGGTCCTCCTACGAGCAGTACTTC. Its protein product is CASSSFTGSSYEQYF.

The chain combines TRBV4-3 with TRBJ1-2, with 9 bases that match TRBD1. The V and J ends lost 0 bases and 8 bases, in that order; junction bases with no gene match: 7. CDR1 LGHNA and CDR2 YSLEER come from the germline V gene. This CDR3 region has 15 residues. This CDR3 is CASSQENRGRQGYTF. CDR3 DNA sequence: TGCGCCAGCAGCCAAGAGAACAGGGGGCGTCAAGGCTACACCTTC.

This clone came up once. The CDR3 is CASSPTDRNTEAFF. The CDR3 nucleotides are TGTGCCAGCAGCCCGACTGATAGGAACACTGAAGCTTTCTTT. J is TRBJ1-1 and V is TRBV5-6; D is unresolved. Germline V gene lookup returns CDR1 SGHDT and CDR2 YYEEEE. This CDR3 comprises 14 residues. V shed 4 bases and J shed 1 base, with 11 bases lying between them.

The chain recombines TRBV27 with TRBJ2-2; 7 positions agree with TRBD1. Germline CDR1 reads MNHEY; CDR2 reads SMNVEV (reference sequence). The J segment lost 0 bases and the V segment lost 2 bases, leaving 0 bases of the junction unmatched. The CDR3 sequence is 15 residues long. CDR3 protein: CASSLGTANTGELFF. The CDR3 nucleotides read TGTGCCAGCAGTTTAGGGACAGCGAACACCGGGGAGCTGTTTTTT.

The chain is built from TRBV10-3 and TRBJ2-1, with D possibly matching TRBD1 (6 bases). The germline V gene encodes CDR1 ENHRY and CDR2 SYGVKD. The CDR3 sequence is 15 residues long. The V and J ends lost 2 bases and 8 bases respectively, with 16 bases between them. The CDR3 nucleotides are TGTGCCATCAGTGAGGCCGGACAGTTAAGCCATGAGCAGTTCTTC. Translated: CAISEAGQLSHEQFF.

V gene TRBV7-3 combines with J gene TRBJ2-1, with 7 bases identical to TRBD2. The V segment lost 5 bases and the J segment 2 bases; nucleotides outside the gene matches: 6. The CDR3 spans 15 residues. CDR1 SGHTA and CDR2 FQGTGA come from the germline V gene. The CDR3 sequence is CASSPLAGAYNEQFF. The CDR3 DNA is TGTGCCAGCAGCCCTCTTGCGGGGGCCTACAATGAGCAGTTCTTC. Combining the CDR3 with reference TRBV7-3 and TRBJ2-1 gives the whole variable domain GAGVSQTPSNKVTEKGKYVELRCDPISGHTALYWYRQSLGQGPEFLIYFQGTGAADDSGLPNDRFFAVRPEGSVSTLKIQRTERGDSAVYLCASSPLAGAYNEQFFGPGTRLTVL.

V and J are TRBV6-5 and TRBJ2-5, with a possible D match to TRBD2 (6 bases). Looked up from germline, CDR1 is MNHEY and CDR2 is SVGAGI. The CDR3 has 16 residues. The ends were cut back, 2 bases at V and 2 bases at J, with 15 bases in the middle. The CDR3 reads CASSYTLAPLQETQYF. The CDR3 DNA reads TGTGCCAGCAGTTACACCCTAGCGCCCTTACAAGAGACCCAGTACTTC.

The rearrangement joins TRBV4-3 to TRBJ2-2; TRBD2 agrees at 12 bases. From germline, CDR1 is LGHNA and CDR2 YSLEER. The CDR3 spans 18 residues. Trimming took 4 bases from V and 0 from J; bases not matched to a gene: 6. The CDR3 spells CASSPGRTSGANTGELFF. Here the CDR3 DNA reads TGCGCCAGCAGCCCCGGCCGGACTAGCGGGGCGAACACCGGGGAGCTGTTTTTT.

V gene TRBV15 combines with J gene TRBJ2-2; 8 bases map to TRBD2. This CDR3 comprises 16 residues. CDR1 and CDR2 (germline): LNHNV, YYDKDF (reference sequence). V shed 0 bases, J shed 5 bases, and the junction held 5 bases outside the gene matches. CDR3 loop: CATSREAGGLTGELFF. As DNA, the CDR3 is TGTGCCACCAGCAGAGAGGCGGGGGGTCTGACCGGGGAGCTGTTTTTT.

This sequence joins TRBV29-1 and TRBJ2-1; 8 bases are a match to TRBD2. The CDR3 loop spans 15 amino acids. V shed 3 bases and J 3 bases; nucleotides not matched to a gene: 7. Germline CDR1 SQVTM, CDR2 ANQGSEA. The CDR3 reads CSVEHIAGLYNEQFF. The CDR3 coding sequence is TGCAGCGTTGAGCACATAGCGGGACTCTACAATGAGCAGTTCTTC.

This chain links TRBV5-1 with TRBJ2-1; 7 bases align to TRBD2. Germline-derived CDR1 and CDR2 are SGHRS and YFSETQ. The CDR3 loop spans 16 amino acids. The V segment lost 4 bases and the J segment 4 bases; nucleotides outside the gene matches: 11. The CDR3 loop is CASSRRLASIYNEQFF. The CDR3 DNA reads TGCGCCAGCAGCCGAAGACTAGCTTCTATTTACAATGAGCAGTTCTTC.

This clone was seen once. The chain couples TRBV28 to TRBJ2-1; the D gene is possibly TRBD2 (5 bases). V was pared by 3 bases and J by 0 bases, with 12 bases between. The CDR3 has 16 residues. Per germline, CDR1 MDHEN and CDR2 SYDVKM. The CDR3 region has the DNA TGTGCCAGCAGTTTTCTGGCGGGTACCTCCTACAATGAGCAGTTCTTC. Protein: CASSFLAGTSYNEQFF.

The V call is TRBV7-9, the J call TRBJ1-5, with a tentative D call TRBD1 (5 bases). There are 15 residues in the CDR3. The ends were cut back, 1 base at V and 4 bases at J, with 11 bases in the middle. Germline V lookup: CDR1 SEHNR, CDR2 FQNEAQ (reference sequence). The CDR3 is CASSLDGRVNQPQHF. DNA of the CDR3: TGTGCCAGCAGCTTAGATGGCAGGGTAAATCAGCCCCAGCATTTT.

This chain uses TRBV18 with TRBJ1-2; D gene ambiguous. V lost 6 bases to trimming and J lost 2 bases, with 19 bases between them. The CDR3 has 16 residues. Germline-derived CDR1 and CDR2 are KGHSH and LQKENI. The CDR3 sequence is CASSPEVREPNYGYTF. In DNA form, the CDR3 reads TGTGCCAGCTCTCCGGAGGTACGGGAGCCCAACTATGGCTACACCTTC.

V usage is TRBV10-3 and J usage is TRBJ2-7; 11 bases match TRBD1. The CDR3 runs 13 residues. After removal of 11 bases from V and 0 bases from J, the junction contained 3 bases not matched to a gene. Germline CDR1 is ENHRY and CDR2 is SYGVKD. The CDR3 protein is CAGGTGGSYEQYF. CDR3 nucleotides: TGTGCCGGGGGGACAGGGGGCTCCTACGAGCAGTACTTC.

This clone was picked up one time. The J gene is TRBJ2-5, the V gene TRBV6-2 or TRBV6-3; perhaps TRBD1 as D (6 bases). Trimming pared 4 bases from V and 0 bases from J, leaving 12 bases between. Germline lookup yields CDR1 MNHEY and CDR2 SVGEGT. The CDR3 has 15 residues. The DNA for the CDR3 is TGTGCCAGCAGTTGGGCAGGGGAGTACCAAGAGACCCAGTACTTC. This gives the protein CASSWAGEYQETQYF.